This entry describes one TCR beta chain. Its antigen is currently unknown. Stated time point: newly diagnosed, previously untreated cHL patient sample. This entry is derived from a study of PD-1 blockade in classical Hodgkin lymphoma. Study-wide findings and caveats: Undefined causes, possibly disease activity or prior therapy, underlie the repertoire differences. Newly diagnosed patients had baseline TCR diversity that was reportedly lower than that of healthy donors.

CDR3 length: 13 amino acids. Trimming cost V 6 bases and J 5 bases, with 13 bases left between them. Germline V gene data show CDR1 as MNHEY and CDR2 as SMNVEV (reference sequence). TCRdb's copy holds only in-frame clones and misses some; the assay was immunoSEQ multiplex PCR. The sample carries 15,000 to 20,000 clones, around 90% recorded once. Sequencing was done on a sample of peripheral blood mononuclear cells (PBMCs). The source of this sequence is a human donor with classical Hodgkin lymphoma. The chain recombines TRBV27 with TRBJ2-5; possible D gene TRBD1, 6 bases. The DNA for the CDR3 is TGTGCCAGCAGACCAGGGGTCGGGGAGACCCAGTACTTC. It yields the protein CASRPGVGETQYF.